A single T cell receptor (beta chain) is shown here with its context. What it recognizes is unknown. This entry comes from a study of post-analysis software for immune sequencing data. Study-level points and caveats: TRBV segments more frequent in patients than in controls numbered several and included TRBV5-6, TRBV5-1 and TRBV20-1.

CDR1 is MGHRA, CDR2 YSYEKL, per germline. This CDR3 has 21 residues. V trimming: 0 bases; J trimming: 0 bases; junction bases outside the gene matches: 14. Unique molecular identifiers featured in each of the TCR beta cDNA libraries. Input of 1 to 10 million T cells yielded 400,000 to 550,000 cDNA molecules. Via MiXCR, TCRdb re-called the PCR reads, giving one row per CDR3 protein. The sample records under 900,000 distinct CDR3 sequences, about 50% being singletons. Sequencing was done on a sample of blood. This sequence joins TRBV4-1 and TRBJ2-1, with 10 bases aligning to TRBD2. This sequence was found in a girl aged 5 to 17 with multiple sclerosis. CDR3 sequence: CASSQEGISGRRGTSYNEQFF. DNA for the CDR3: TGCGCCAGCAGCCAAGAAGGAATTAGCGGGAGGCGTGGGACCTCCTACAATGAGCAGTTCTTC.